Each of the 8 T cell receptor beta chains below was sequenced from the same sample in a study of T and B cells in COVID-19 patients. Multiplex PCR with BIOMED2 TRB-A/B primer pools amplified TRB rearrangements. TCRdb fed the multiplex PCR reads into MiXCR, producing one record per CDR3 protein. The sample holds tens of thousands of distinct CDR3 sequences, around 28% seen once. TRB was amplified from around 250-460 ng of blood genomic DNA. The sequencing input was blood. The source is a human donor who had recovered from COVID-19.

The genes are TRBV20-1 and TRBJ2-1, with TRBD2 identical over 10 bases. Germline loops: CDR1 DFQATT, CDR2 SNEGSKA (reference sequence). The CDR3 has 16 amino acids. V lost 3 bases and J lost 8; bases outside the gene matches: 13. The CDR3 DNA is TGCAGTGCTAGCGGTTTAGGGAGCGGGGGGGCCGATGAGCAGTTCTTC. Its protein product is CSASGLGSGGADEQFF.

This clonotype is classed as medium-sized. The V gene is TRBV29-1, the J gene TRBJ2-5; 8 nucleotides line up with TRBD2. CDR3 length equals 13 residues. Germline V gives CDR1 SQVTM, CDR2 ANQGSEA. J was trimmed by 2 bases and V by 6 bases; bases with no gene match: 5. The CDR3 DNA reads as TGCAGCGTAGATACTAGCGGACAAGAGACCCAGTACTTC. Translating gives CSVDTSGQETQYF.

The V gene is TRBV15, the J gene TRBJ2-5; 8 bases are a match to TRBD2. V dropped 6 bases and J dropped 5; count of bases not matched to a gene: 14. The CDR3 is 16 amino acids. CDR1 LNHNV and CDR2 YYDKDF come from the germline V gene (reference sequence). In nucleotides, the CDR3 is TGTGCCACCAGTACCGCCGGGGGGGGCGAAAGGGAGACCCAGTACTTC. Its protein is CATSTAGGGERETQYF.

Comment on this clonotype: This may come from a read error, since a much larger clone is one base off. The chain employs TRBV19 and TRBJ2-1; unclear D gene. CDR1 is LNHDA, CDR2 SQIVND, per germline (reference sequence). The V end lost 3 bases, the J end lost 4 bases, and 13 bases lay between the germline ends. The CDR3 length is 15 residues. CDR3 nucleotides: TGTGCCAGTAGTATTACCTCCGGACCTTACAATGAGCAGTTCTTC. Its translation is CASSITSGPYNEQFF.

This sequence joins TRBV18 and TRBJ2-2, with TRBD1 matching 9 bases. V gave up 4 bases and J gave up 6 bases; unmatched junction bases: 15. CDR1 KGHSH and CDR2 LQKENI come from the germline V gene. This CDR3 is built from 18 residues. Written as DNA, the CDR3 is TGTGCCAGCTCACTCTATCAGCCGGGACAGGGTAACGCCGGGGAGCTGTTTTTT. Its translation: CASSLYQPGQGNAGELFF.

The rearrangement joins TRBV19 to TRBJ1-2; D gene uncertain. V shed 5 bases and J shed 0 bases, with 13 bases lying between them. CDR1 and CDR2 (germline): LNHDA, SQIVND (reference sequence). The CDR3 loop spans 15 amino acids. This chain's CDR3 is CASSSSGDPNYGYTF. In DNA, the CDR3 is TGTGCCAGTAGTTCGTCGGGAGACCCTAACTATGGCTACACCTTC.

This rearrangement joins TRBV7-6 to TRBJ2-5, with 16 bases matching TRBD2. The junction had 9 bases not matched to a gene; V was cut back by 6 bases and J by 5 bases. Germline CDR1 SGHVS, CDR2 FNYEAQ. CDR3 length: 17 residues. The CDR3: CASSTGTSGGAFETQYF. CDR3 nucleotide sequence: TGTGCCAGCAGTACCGGGACTAGCGGGGGGGCCTTTGAGACCCAGTACTTC. Based on the CDR3 plus reference TRBV7-6 and TRBJ2-5, the full variable domain is GAGVSQSPRYKVTKRGQDVALRCDPISGHVSLYWYRQALGQGPEFLTYFNYEAQQDKSGLPNDRFSAERPEGSISTLTIQRTEQRDSAMYRCASSTGTSGGAFETQYFGPGTRLLVL.

This clonotype was seen more than once but under ten times. The gene calls are TRBV6-6 and TRBJ1-1; possibly TRBD1 for D (5 bases). V lost 2 bases and J 1 base, leaving 11 bases between the germline ends. The germline V gene has CDR1 MNHNY and CDR2 SVGAGI (reference sequence). The CDR3 extends over 15 amino acids. The CDR3 DNA follows: TGTGCCAGCAGTTACGTACAGGCCGCGAACACTGAAGCTTTCTTT. It is translated as CASSYVQAANTEAFF.